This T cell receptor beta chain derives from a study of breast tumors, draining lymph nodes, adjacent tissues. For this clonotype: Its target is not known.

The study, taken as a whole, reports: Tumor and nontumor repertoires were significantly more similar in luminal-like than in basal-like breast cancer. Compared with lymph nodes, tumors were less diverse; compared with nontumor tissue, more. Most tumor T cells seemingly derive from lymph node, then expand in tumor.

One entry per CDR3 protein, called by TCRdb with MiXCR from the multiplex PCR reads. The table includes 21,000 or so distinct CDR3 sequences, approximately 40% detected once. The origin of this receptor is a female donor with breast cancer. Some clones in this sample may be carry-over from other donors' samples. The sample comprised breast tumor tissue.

CDR3 in amino acids: CASTSRAGSNTDTQYF. The CDR3 DNA reads TGTGCCAGCACAAGCAGAGCCGGGAGTAACACAGATACGCAGTATTTT. The chain carries TRBV27 and TRBJ2-3; tentatively, D is TRBD2 (6 bases). Germline V gene lookup returns CDR1 MNHEY and CDR2 SMNVEV (reference sequence). CDR3 length: 16 residues. V was clipped by 7 bases and J by 2 bases, with 19 bases between them.